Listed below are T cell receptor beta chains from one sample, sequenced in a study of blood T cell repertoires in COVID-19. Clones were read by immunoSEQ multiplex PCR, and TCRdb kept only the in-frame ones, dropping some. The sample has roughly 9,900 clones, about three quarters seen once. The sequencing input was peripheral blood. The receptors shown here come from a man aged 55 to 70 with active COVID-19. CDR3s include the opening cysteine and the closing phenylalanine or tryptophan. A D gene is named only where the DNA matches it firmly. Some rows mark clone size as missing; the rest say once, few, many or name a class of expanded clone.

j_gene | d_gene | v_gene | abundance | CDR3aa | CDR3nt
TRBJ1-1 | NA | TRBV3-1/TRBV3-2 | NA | CASSQKQVRSKKTEAFF | TGTGCCAGCAGCCAAAAACAAGTTCGGAGTAAGAAAACTGAAGCTTTCTTT
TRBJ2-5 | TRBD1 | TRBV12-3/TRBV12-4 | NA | CASSFRGPETQYF | TGTGCCAGCAGTTTCAGGGGGCCGGAGACCCAGTACTTC
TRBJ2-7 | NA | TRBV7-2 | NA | CASSQRRGYEQYF | TGTGCCAGCAGCCAGAGAAGGGGGTACGAGCAGTACTTC
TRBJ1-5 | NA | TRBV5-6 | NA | CASSLFQGSVGQPQHF | TGTGCCAGCAGCTTGTTCCAGGGAAGTGTGGGACAGCCCCAGCATTTT
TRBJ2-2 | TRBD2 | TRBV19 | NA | CASRPRRGTSAGELFF | TGTGCCAGTAGACCTCGCCGGGGGACTAGCGCCGGGGAGCTGTTTTTT
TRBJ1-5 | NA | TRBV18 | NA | CASSTEVDQPQHF | TGTGCCAGCTCAACTGAAGTGGATCAGCCCCAGCATTTT
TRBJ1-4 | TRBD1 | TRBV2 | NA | CASSETGTGNEKLFF | TGTGCCAGCAGTGAAACCGGGACAGGGAATGAAAAACTGTTTTTT
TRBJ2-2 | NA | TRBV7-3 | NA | CASSSSDRNTNTGELFF | TGTGCCAGCAGCTCCTCTGACAGGAACACGAACACCGGGGAGCTGTTTTTT
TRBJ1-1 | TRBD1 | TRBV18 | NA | CASSLQRPGTGSRMNTEAFF | TGTGCCAGCTCCTTACAGCGACCCGGGACAGGGTCGCGCATGAACACTGAAGCTTTCTTT
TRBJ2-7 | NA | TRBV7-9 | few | CASSFTGYEQYF | TGTGCCAGCAGCTTTACGGGCTACGAGCAGTACTTC
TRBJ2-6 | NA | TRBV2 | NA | CASSTFGQLSGANVLTF | TGTGCCAGCAGTACGTTCGGACAGCTCTCTGGGGCCAACGTCCTGACTTTC
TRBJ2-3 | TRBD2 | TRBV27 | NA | CASSPAGTSGAYTDTQYF | TGTGCCAGCAGTCCCGCCGGGACTAGCGGTGCCTACACAGATACGCAGTATTTT
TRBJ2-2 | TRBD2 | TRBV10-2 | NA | CASRRTSGDANTGELFF | TGCGCCAGCAGGAGGACTAGCGGGGACGCGAACACCGGGGAGCTGTTTTTT
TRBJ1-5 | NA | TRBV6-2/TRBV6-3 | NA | CASSLDNVKPQHF | TGTGCCAGCAGCCTCGACAACGTCAAGCCCCAGCATTTT
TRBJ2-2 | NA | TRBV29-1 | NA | CSVGQRANTGELFF | TGCAGCGTTGGACAGCGTGCGAACACCGGGGAGCTGTTTTTT
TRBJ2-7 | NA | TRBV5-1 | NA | CASSHDLGDSAEQYF | TGCGCCAGCAGCCATGACTTGGGGGACTCCGCCGAGCAGTACTTC
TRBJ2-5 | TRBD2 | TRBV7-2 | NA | CASSLTSGGFYQETQYF | TGTGCCAGCAGCTTGACTAGCGGGGGGTTCTACCAAGAGACCCAGTACTTC
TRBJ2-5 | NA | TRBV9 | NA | CASSAGMVEQETQYF | TGTGCCAGCAGCGCGGGAATGGTAGAACAAGAGACCCAGTACTTC
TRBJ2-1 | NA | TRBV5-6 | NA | CASSFAVDSYNEQFF | TGTGCCAGCAGCTTCGCGGTGGACTCCTACAATGAGCAGTTCTTC
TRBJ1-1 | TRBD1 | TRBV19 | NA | CASSSRDRGRGNTEAFF | TGTGCCAGTAGTTCCCGGGACAGGGGGAGGGGGAACACTGAAGCTTTCTTT
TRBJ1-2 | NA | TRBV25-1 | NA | CASSESGAYYGYTF | TGTGCCAGCAGTGAATCCGGAGCATACTATGGCTACACCTTC
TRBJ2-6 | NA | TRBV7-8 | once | CASSLAGPGANVLTF | TGTGCCAGCAGCTTGGCAGGGCCTGGGGCCAACGTCCTGACTTTC
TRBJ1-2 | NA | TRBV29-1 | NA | CSVNSLGGGDGYGYTF | TGCAGCGTGAACTCCCTCGGGGGGGGCGATGGCTATGGCTACACCTTC
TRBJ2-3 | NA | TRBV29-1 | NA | CSARYSTDTQYF | TGCAGCGCTCGGTACTCCACAGATACGCAGTATTTT
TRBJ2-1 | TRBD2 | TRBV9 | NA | CASSDPSGAPVDEQFF | TGTGCCAGCAGTGACCCTAGCGGAGCCCCCGTAGATGAGCAGTTCTTC
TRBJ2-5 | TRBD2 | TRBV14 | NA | CASSLRGVTRETQYF | TGTGCCAGCAGCCTACGGGGGGTTACTAGGGAGACCCAGTACTTC
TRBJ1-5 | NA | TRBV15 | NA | CATSTGVAGTVYSNQPQHF | TGTGCCACCAGCACGGGGGTGGCGGGAACGGTATATAGCAATCAGCCCCAGCATTTT
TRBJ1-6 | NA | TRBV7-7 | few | CASSTGPENSPLHF | TGTGCCAGCAGCACAGGCCCCGAAAATTCACCCCTCCACTTT
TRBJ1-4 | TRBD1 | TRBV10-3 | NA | CAIRNRGPNEKLFF | TGTGCCATCAGAAACAGGGGGCCTAATGAAAAACTGTTTTTT
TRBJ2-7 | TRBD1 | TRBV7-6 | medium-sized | CASSPRDSVYEQYF | TGTGCCAGCAGCCCCCGGGACAGCGTCTACGAGCAGTACTTC
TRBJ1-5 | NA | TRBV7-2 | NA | CASSLGQGSQHF | TGTGCCAGCAGCTTAGGTCAGGGGTCCCAGCATTTT
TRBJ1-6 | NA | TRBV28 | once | CATARNENSPLHF | TGTGCCACTGCCAGGAACGAGAATTCACCCCTCCACTTT
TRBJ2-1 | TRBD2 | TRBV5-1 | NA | CASSSLTSGSGEQFF | TGCGCCAGCAGCTCCCTGACTAGCGGGAGTGGGGAGCAGTTCTTC
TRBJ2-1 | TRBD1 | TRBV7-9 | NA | CASSSGQGAREQFF | TGTGCCAGCAGCTCGGGACAGGGGGCGCGGGAGCAGTTCTTC
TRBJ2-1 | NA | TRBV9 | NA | CASSPEGTHNEQFF | TGTGCCAGCAGCCCGGAAGGGACTCACAATGAGCAGTTCTTC
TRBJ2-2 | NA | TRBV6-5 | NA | CASRLSGGGAGELFF | TGTGCCAGCAGACTCAGCGGTGGAGGGGCCGGGGAGCTGTTTTTT
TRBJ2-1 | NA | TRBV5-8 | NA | CASSLAWGPGSYNEQFF | TGTGCCAGCAGCTTGGCCTGGGGGCCGGGGTCCTACAATGAGCAGTTCTTC
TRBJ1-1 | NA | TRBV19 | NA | CASSSRRQQSNTEAFF | TGTGCCAGTAGTTCCCGTCGACAGCAATCGAACACTGAAGCTTTCTTT
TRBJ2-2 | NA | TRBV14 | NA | CASSQDPAGFGELFF | TGTGCCAGCAGCCAAGATCCTGCGGGTTTCGGGGAGCTGTTTTTT
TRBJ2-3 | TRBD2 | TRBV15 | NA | CATSRDPRLAGEKYF | TGTGCCACCAGCAGAGATCCCCGGCTAGCGGGGGAAAAGTATTTT
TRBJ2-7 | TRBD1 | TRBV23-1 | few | CASIPGQGIRPSYEQYF | TGCGCCAGCATTCCGGGACAGGGCATCCGCCCCTCCTACGAGCAGTACTTC
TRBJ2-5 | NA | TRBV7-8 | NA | CASSRGNSGGETQYF | TGTGCCAGCAGCCGAGGGAACTCCGGAGGAGAGACCCAGTACTTC